This TCR beta chain was profiled in a study of identical twins. Study conclusions and caveats: Out-of-frame alpha sequences common to twins exhibited an excess of low generation probability. Diverse VJ usage suggested most zero-insertion clonotypes were not invariant T cells.

Notes on this clonotype: Its target is not known.

Using its own MiXCR run on the 5' RACE reads, TCRdb lists one record per CDR3 protein. Of approximately 890,000 distinct CDR3 sequences in the sample, 12% were seen once. From germline, CDR1 is SGHAT and CDR2 FQNNGV. V shed 1 base, J shed 8 bases, and the junction held 6 bases outside the gene matches. The CDR3 loop spans 14 amino acids. These data also featured in a second study, about yellow fever vaccine responses in identical twins. That paper notes: Vaccine-induced T cell responses in twins were reportedly observed to appear partly convergent, partly personalized.

The sample comprised PBMCs. The rearrangement uses TRBV11-2 and TRBJ1-2, with 8 bases identical to TRBD1. The TCR sequence derives from a young woman in good health. CDR3 DNA sequence: TGTGCCAGCAGCTTAGGAGACAGGGGAATAGGCTACACCTTC. It yields the protein CASSLGDRGIGYTF.